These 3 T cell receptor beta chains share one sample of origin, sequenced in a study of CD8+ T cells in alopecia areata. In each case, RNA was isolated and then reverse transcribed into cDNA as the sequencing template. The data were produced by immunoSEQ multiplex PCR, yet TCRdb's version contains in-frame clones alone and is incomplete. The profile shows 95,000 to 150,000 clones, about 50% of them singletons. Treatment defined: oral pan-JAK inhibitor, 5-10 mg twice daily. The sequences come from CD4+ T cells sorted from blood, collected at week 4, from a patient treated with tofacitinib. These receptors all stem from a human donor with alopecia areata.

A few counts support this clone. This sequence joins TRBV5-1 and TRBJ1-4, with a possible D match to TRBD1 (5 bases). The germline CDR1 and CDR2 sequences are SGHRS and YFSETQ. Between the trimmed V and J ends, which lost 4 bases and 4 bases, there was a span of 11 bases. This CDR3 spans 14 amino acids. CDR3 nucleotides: TGCGCCAGCAGCCGGGACGGGTTTAATGAAAAACTGTTTTTT. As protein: CASSRDGFNEKLFF. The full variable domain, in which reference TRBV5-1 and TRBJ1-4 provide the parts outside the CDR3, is KAGVTQTPRYLIKTRGQQVTLSCSPISGHRSVSWYQQTPGQGLQFLFEYFSETQRNKGNFPGRFSGRQFSNSRSEMNVSTLELGDSALYLCASSRDGFNEKLFFGSGTQLSVL.

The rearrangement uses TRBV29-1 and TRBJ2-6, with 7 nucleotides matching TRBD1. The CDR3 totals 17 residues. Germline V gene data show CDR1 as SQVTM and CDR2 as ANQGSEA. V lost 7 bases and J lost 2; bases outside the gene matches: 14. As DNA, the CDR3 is TGCAGCGCCCTGTTATTCGACACAGGGGCTGGGGCCAACGTCCTGACTTTC. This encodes CSALLFDTGAGANVLTF.

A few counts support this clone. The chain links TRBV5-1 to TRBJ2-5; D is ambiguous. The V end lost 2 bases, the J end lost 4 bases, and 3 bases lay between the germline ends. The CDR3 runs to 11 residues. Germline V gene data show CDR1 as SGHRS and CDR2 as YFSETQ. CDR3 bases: TGCGCCAGCAGCTTTTTAGAGACCCAGTACTTC. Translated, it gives CASSFLETQYF.